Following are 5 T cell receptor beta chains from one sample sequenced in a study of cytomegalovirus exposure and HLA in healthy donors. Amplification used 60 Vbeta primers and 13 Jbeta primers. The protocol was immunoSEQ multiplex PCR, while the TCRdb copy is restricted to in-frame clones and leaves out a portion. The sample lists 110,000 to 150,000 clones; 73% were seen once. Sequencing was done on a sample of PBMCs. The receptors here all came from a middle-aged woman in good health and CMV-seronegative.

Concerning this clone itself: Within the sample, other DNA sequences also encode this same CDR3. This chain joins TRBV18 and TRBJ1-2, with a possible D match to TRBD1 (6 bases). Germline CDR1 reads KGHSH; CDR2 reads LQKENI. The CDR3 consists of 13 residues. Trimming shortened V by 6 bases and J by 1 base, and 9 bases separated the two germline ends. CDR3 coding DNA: TGTGCCAGCTCGCCGGACAGTAACTATGGCTACACCTTC. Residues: CASSPDSNYGYTF.

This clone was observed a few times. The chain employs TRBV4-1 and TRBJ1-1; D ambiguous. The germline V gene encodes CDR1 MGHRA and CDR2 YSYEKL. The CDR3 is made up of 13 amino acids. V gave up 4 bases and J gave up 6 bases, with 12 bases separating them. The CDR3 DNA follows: TGCGCCAGCAGCCGAAAGAGGGAGGCTGAAGCTTTCTTT. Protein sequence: CASSRKREAEAFF.

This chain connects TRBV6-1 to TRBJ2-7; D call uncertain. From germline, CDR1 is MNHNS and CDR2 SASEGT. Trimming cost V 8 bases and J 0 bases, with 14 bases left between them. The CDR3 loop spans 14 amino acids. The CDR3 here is CASLQLASSYEQYF. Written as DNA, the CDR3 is TGTGCCAGCTTACAGCTCGCCAGCTCCTACGAGCAGTACTTC.

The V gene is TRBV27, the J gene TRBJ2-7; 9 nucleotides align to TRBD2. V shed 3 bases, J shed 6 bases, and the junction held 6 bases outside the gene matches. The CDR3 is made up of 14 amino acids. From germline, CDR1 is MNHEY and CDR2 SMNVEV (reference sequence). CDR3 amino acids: CASSLGGGATEQYF. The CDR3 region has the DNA TGTGCCAGCAGTTTGGGCGGGGGGGCGACCGAGCAGTACTTC.

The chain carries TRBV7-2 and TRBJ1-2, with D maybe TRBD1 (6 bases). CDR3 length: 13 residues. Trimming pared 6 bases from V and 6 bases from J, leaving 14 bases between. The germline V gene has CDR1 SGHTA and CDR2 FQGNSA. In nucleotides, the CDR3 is TGTGCCAGCAGAGGACAGATAATAGATGGCTACACCTTC. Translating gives CASRGQIIDGYTF.